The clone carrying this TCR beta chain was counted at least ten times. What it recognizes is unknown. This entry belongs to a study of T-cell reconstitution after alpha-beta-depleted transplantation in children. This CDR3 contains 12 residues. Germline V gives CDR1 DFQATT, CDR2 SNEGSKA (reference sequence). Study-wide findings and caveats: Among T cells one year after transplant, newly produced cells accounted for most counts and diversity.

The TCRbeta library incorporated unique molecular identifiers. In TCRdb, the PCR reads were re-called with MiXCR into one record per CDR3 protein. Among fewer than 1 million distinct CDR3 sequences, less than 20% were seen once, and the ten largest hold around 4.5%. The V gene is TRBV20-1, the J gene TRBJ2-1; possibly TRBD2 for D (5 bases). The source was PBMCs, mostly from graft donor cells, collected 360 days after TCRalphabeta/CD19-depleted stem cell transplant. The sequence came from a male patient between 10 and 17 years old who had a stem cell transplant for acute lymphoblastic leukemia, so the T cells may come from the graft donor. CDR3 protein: CSARTEYNEQFF. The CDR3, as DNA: TGCAGCGCCCGGACTGAGTACAATGAGCAGTTCTTC.